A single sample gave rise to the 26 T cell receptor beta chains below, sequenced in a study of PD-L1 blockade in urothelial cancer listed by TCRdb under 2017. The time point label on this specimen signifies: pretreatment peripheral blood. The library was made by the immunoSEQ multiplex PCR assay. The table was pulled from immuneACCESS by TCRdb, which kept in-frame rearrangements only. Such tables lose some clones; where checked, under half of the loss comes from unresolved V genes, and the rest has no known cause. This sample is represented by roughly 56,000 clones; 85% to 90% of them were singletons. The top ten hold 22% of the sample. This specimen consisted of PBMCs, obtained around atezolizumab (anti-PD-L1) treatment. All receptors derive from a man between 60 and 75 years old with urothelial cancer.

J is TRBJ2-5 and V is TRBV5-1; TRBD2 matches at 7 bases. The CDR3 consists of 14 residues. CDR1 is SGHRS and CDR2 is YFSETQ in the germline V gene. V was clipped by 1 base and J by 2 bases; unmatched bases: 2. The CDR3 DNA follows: TGCGCCAGCAGCTTGCGGGGAGGGCAAGAGACCCAGTACTTC. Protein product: CASSLRGGQETQYF.

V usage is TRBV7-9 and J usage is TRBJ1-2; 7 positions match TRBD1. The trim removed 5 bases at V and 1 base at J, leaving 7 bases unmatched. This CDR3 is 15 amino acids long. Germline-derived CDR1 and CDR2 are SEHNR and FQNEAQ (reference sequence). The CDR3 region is CASSPGTAFNYGYTF. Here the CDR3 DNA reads TGTGCCAGCAGCCCGGGGACAGCCTTTAACTATGGCTACACCTTC.

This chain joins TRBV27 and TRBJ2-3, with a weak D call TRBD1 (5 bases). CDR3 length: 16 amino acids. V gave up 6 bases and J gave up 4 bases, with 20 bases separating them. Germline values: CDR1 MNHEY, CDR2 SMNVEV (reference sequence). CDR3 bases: TGTGCCAGCAGCTCAGGGCTTTCCGCGCGGCCAGATACGCAGTATTTT. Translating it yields CASSSGLSARPDTQYF.

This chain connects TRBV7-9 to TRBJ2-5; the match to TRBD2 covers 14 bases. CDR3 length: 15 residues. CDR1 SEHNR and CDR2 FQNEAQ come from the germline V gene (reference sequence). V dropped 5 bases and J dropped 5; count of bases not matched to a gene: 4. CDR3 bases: TGTGCCAGCAGCCTATGGACTAGCGGGAGGGAGACCCAGTACTTC. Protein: CASSLWTSGRETQYF.

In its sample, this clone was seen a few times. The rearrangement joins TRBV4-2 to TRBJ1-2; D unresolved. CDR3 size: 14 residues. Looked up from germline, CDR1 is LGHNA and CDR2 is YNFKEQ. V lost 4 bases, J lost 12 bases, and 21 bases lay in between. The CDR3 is CASSPSILRRDHTF. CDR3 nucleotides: TGTGCCAGCAGCCCCTCGATACTCCGGCGGGATCACACCTTC.

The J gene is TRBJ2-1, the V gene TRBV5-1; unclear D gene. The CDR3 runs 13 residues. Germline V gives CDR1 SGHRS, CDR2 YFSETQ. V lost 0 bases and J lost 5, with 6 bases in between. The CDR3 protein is CASSLVPDNEQFF. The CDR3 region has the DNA TGCGCCAGCAGCTTGGTTCCTGACAATGAGCAGTTCTTC. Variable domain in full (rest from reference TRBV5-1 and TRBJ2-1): KAGVTQTPRYLIKTRGQQVTLSCSPISGHRSVSWYQQTPGQGLQFLFEYFSETQRNKGNFPGRFSGRQFSNSRSEMNVSTLELGDSALYLCASSLVPDNEQFFGPGTRLTVL.

The CDR3 nucleotides read TGTGCCAGTAGTACCACAGGGGGCGCGGCCTATGGCTACACCTTC. Translated, it gives CASSTTGGAAYGYTF. The rearrangement uses TRBV19 and TRBJ1-2; 9 bases match TRBD1. Germline-derived CDR1 and CDR2 are LNHDA and SQIVND (reference sequence). The CDR3 totals 15 residues. J was trimmed by 4 bases and V by 4 bases; bases with no gene match: 7.

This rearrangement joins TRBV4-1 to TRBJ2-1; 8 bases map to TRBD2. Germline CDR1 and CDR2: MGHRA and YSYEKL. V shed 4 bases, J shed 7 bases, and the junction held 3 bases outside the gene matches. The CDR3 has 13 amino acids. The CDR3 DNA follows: TGCGCCAGCAGCCCGGGGGGGAGAAATGAGCAGTTCTTC. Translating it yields CASSPGGRNEQFF.

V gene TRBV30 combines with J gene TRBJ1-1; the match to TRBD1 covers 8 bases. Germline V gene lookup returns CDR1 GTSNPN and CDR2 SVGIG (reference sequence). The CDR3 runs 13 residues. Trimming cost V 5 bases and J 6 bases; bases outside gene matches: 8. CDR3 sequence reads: CAWATGVVSEAFF. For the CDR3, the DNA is TGTGCCTGGGCGACAGGGGTCGTCTCTGAAGCTTTCTTT.

The CDR3 coding sequence is TGTGCCAGCAGCAGACTAGCGGGACCACTTACCGAGCAGTACTTC. Protein sequence: CASSRLAGPLTEQYF. The chain is built from TRBV7-2 and TRBJ2-7; 11 positions agree with TRBD2. This CDR3 region has 15 residues. The germline gives CDR1 SGHTA, CDR2 FQGNSA. V trimming: 5 bases; J trimming: 6 bases; junction bases outside the gene matches: 9. Using reference TRBV7-2 and TRBJ2-7 for the parts outside the CDR3, the full variable domain is GAGVSQSPSNKVTEKGKDVELRCDPISGHTALYWYRQSLGQGLEFLIYFQGNSAPDKSGLPSDRFSAERTGGSVSTLTIQRTQQEDSAVYLCASSRLAGPLTEQYFGPGTRLTVT.

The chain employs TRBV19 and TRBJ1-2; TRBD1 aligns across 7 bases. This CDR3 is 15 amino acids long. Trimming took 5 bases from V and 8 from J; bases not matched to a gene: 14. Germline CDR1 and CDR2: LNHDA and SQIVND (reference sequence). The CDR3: CASSLITGTEGGYTF. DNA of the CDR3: TGTGCCAGTAGTCTCATTACCGGGACAGAAGGGGGCTACACCTTC.

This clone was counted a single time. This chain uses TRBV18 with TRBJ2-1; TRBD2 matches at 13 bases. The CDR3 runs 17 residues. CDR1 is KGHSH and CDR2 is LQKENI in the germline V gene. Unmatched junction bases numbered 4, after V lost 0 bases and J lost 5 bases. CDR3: CASSPPVLAGGNNEQFF. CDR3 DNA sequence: TGTGCCAGCTCACCACCGGTACTAGCGGGGGGGAACAATGAGCAGTTCTTC.

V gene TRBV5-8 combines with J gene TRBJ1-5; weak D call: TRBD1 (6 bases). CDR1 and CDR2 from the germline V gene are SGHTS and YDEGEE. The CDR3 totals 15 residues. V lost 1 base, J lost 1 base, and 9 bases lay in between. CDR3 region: CASSLTGRSNQPQHF. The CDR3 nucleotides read TGTGCCAGCAGCTTGACAGGGAGAAGCAATCAGCCCCAGCATTTT. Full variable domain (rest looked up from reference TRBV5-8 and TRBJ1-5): EAGVTQSPTHLIKTRGQQATLRCSPISGHTSVYWYQQALGLGLQFLLWYDEGEERNRGNFPPRFSGRQFPNYSSELNVNALELEDSALYLCASSLTGRSNQPQHFGDGTRLSIL.

CDR3: CASSPLGTGELFF. The DNA for the CDR3 is TGTGCCAGCAGCCCCCTAGGCACCGGGGAGCTGTTTTTT. The chain combines TRBV13 with TRBJ2-2, with D unclear. V lost 5 bases to trimming and J lost 4 bases, with 8 bases between them. The CDR3 is 13 residues long. Germline assignment: CDR1 PRHDT and CDR2 FYEKMQ (reference sequence).

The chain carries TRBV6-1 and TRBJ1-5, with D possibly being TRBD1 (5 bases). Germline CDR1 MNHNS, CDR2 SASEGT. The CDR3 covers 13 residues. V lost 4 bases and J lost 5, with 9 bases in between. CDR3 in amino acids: CASSVSGYQPQHF. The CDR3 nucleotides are TGTGCCAGCAGTGTATCAGGGTATCAGCCCCAGCATTTT.

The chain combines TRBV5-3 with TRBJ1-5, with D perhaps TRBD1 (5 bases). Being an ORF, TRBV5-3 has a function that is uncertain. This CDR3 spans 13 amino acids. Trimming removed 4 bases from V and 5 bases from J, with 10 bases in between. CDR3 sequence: CARSLDSYQPQHF. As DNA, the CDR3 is TGTGCCAGAAGCCTTGACAGTTATCAGCCCCAGCATTTT.

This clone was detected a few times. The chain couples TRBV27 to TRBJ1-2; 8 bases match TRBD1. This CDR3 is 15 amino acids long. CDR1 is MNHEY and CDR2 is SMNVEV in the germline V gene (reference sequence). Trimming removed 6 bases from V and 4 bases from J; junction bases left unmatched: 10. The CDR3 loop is CASSPIDRGGYGYTF. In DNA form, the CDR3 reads TGTGCCAGCAGCCCGATCGACAGGGGCGGCTATGGCTACACCTTC.

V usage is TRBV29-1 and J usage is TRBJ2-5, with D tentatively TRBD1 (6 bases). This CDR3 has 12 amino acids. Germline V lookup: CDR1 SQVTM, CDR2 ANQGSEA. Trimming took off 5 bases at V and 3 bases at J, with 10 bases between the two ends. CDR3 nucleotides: TGCAGCGTTAGAGGGGGAAAAGAGACCCAGTACTTC. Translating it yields CSVRGGKETQYF.

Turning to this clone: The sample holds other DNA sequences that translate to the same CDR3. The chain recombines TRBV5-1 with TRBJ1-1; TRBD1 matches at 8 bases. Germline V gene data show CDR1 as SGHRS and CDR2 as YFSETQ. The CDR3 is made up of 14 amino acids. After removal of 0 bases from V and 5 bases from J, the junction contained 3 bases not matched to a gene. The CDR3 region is CASSLGTGNTEAFF. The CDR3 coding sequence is TGCGCCAGCAGCTTGGGGACAGGGAATACTGAAGCTTTCTTT.

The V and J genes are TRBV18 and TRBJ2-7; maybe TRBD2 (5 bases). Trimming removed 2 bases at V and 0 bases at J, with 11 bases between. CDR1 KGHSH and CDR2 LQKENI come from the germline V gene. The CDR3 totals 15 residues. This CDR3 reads CASSPDPGSSYEQYF. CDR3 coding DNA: TGTGCCAGCTCACCAGATCCGGGGAGCTCCTACGAGCAGTACTTC. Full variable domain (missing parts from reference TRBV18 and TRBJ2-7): NAGVMQNPRHLVRRRGQEARLRCSPMKGHSHVYWYRQLPEEGLKFMVYLQKENIIDESGMPKERFSAEFPKEGPSILRIQQVVRGDSAAYFCASSPDPGSSYEQYFGPGTRLTVT.

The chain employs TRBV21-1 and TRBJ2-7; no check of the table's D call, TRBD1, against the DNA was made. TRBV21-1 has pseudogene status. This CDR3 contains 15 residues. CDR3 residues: CASLLSGTGDYEQYF. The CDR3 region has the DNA TGTGCCAGCCTACTCTCCGGGACAGGGGACTACGAGCAGTACTTC.

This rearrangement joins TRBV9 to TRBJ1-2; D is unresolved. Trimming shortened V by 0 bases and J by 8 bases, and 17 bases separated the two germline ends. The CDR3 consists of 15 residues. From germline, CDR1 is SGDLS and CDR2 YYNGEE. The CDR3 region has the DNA TGTGCCAGCAGCGTAGAAGCACAGCCTGTGATAGGCTACACCTTC. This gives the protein CASSVEAQPVIGYTF. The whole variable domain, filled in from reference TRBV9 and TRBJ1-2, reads DSGVTQTPKHLITATGQRVTLRCSPRSGDLSVYWYQQSLDQGLQFLIQYYNGEERAKGNILERFSAQQFPDLHSELNLSSLELGDSALYFCASSVEAQPVIGYTFGSGTRLTVV.

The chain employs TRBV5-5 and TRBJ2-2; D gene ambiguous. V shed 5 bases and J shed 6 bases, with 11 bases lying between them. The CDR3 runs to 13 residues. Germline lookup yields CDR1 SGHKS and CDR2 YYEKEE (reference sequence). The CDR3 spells CASSPLLSGELFF. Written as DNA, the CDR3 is TGTGCCAGCAGTCCACTCCTCTCCGGGGAGCTGTTTTTT.

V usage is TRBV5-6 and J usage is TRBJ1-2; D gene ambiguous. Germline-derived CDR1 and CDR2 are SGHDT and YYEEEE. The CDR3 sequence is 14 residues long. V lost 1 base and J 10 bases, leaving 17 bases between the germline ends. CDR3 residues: CASSLPGVTSAYTF. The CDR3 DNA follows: TGTGCCAGCAGCTTGCCGGGAGTTACGAGCGCCTACACCTTC.

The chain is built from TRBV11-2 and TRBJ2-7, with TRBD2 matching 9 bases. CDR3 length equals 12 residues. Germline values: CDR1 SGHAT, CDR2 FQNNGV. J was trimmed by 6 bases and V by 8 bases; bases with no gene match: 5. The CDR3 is CASQREVGEQYF. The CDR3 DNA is TGTGCCAGCCAGCGGGAGGTAGGCGAGCAGTACTTC.

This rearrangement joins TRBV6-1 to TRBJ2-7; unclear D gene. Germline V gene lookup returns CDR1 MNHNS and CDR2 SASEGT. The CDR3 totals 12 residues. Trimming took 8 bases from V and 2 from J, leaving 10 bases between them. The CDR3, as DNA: TGTGCCAGCTCCGACAAGGCCTACGAGCAGTACTTC. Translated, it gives CASSDKAYEQYF.